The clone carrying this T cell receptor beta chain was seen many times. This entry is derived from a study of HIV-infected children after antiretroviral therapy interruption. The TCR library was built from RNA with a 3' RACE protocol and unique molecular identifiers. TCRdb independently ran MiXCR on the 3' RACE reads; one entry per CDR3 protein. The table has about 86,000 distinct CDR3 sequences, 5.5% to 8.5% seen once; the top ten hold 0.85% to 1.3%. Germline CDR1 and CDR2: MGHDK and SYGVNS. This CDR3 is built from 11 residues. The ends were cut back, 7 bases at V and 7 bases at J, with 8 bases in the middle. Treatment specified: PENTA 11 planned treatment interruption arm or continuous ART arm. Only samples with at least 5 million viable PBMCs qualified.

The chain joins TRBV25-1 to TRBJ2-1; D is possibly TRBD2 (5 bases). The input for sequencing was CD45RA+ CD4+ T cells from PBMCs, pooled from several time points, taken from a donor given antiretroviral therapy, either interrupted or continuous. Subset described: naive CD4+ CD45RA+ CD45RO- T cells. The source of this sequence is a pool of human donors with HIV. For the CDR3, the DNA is TGTGCCAGCAAACGAGGGAATGAGCAGTTCTTC. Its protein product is CASKRGNEQFF.